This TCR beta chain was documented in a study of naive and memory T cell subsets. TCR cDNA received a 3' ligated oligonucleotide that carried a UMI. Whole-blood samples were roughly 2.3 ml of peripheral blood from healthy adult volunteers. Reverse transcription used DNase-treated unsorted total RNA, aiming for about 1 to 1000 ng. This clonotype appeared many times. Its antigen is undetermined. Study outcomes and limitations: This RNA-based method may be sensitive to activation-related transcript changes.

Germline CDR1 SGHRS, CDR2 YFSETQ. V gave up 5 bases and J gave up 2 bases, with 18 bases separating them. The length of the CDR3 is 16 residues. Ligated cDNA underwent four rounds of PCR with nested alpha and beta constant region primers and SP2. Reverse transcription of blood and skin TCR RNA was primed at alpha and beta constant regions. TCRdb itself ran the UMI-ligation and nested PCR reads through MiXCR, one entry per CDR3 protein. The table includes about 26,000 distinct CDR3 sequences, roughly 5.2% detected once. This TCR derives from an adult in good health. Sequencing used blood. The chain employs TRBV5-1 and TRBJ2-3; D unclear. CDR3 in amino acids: CASSPTPPMITDTQYF. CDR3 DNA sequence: TGCGCCAGCAGTCCTACACCGCCCATGATCACAGATACGCAGTATTTT.